Below are 8 T cell receptor beta chains sequenced from a single sample in a study of CD8 T cells in Susac syndrome. With random hexamers, reverse transcription was performed on about 0.5 to 1 ug of RNA. TCRdb independently ran MiXCR on the immunoSEQ multiplex PCR reads; one entry per CDR3 protein. The data hold about 180,000 distinct CDR3 sequences, with approximately 94% observed a single time. Sequencing was performed on CD4+ T cells from PBMCs. These receptors were taken from a human donor with Susac syndrome.

The gene calls are TRBV6-5 and TRBJ2-5; D call uncertain. This CDR3 is 13 amino acids long. Deletions cut 7 bases from V and 5 bases from J, with 14 bases between. Germline CDR1 and CDR2: MNHEY and SVGAGI. CDR3 nucleotide sequence: TGTGCCAGCACGTCCACTGTCGGGGAGACCCAGTACTTC. This translates into CASTSTVGETQYF.

V is TRBV20-1 and J is TRBJ2-7; 12 nucleotides align to TRBD2. This CDR3 region has 14 residues. V lost 5 bases to trimming and J lost 2 bases; unmatched junction nucleotides: 4. Germline lookup yields CDR1 DFQATT and CDR2 SNEGSKA (reference sequence). The CDR3 sequence: CSAFPSGRAYEQYF. The DNA of the CDR3 is TGCAGTGCTTTTCCTAGCGGGAGGGCCTACGAGCAGTACTTC.

This chain uses TRBV5-4 with TRBJ2-1; D gene uncertain. The ends were cut back, 4 bases at V and 1 base at J, with 15 bases in the middle. This CDR3 has 16 amino acids. Germline CDR1 and CDR2: SGHNT and YYREEE (reference sequence). The CDR3 loop reads CASSLKDAWSYNEQFF. DNA of the CDR3: TGTGCCAGCAGCCTAAAAGACGCCTGGTCCTACAATGAGCAGTTCTTC.

This clonotype is a singleton in its sample. The chain uses TRBV2 and TRBJ2-5, with D maybe TRBD1 (7 bases). The V gene's germline CDR1 is SNHLY and CDR2 FYNNEI. V gave up 4 bases and J gave up 3 bases, with 15 bases separating them. The CDR3 length is 15 residues. The CDR3 here is CASSGQGGGEETQYF. DNA for the CDR3: TGTGCCAGCAGTGGGCAGGGGGGAGGAGAAGAGACCCAGTACTTC.

The rearrangement links TRBV30 to TRBJ2-1, with D possibly matching TRBD2 (6 bases). The germline CDR1 and CDR2 sequences are GTSNPN and SVGIG (reference sequence). Trimming removed 4 bases from V and 5 bases from J, with 9 bases in between. The CDR3 extends over 12 amino acids. CDR3 in DNA: TGTGCCTGGATGGGGGGAAACAATGAGCAGTTCTTC. It translates to CAWMGGNNEQFF.

This chain joins TRBV18 and TRBJ2-6; D tentatively reads TRBD1 or TRBD2 (5 bases each). V dropped 1 base and J dropped 0 bases, with 13 bases sitting between them. This CDR3 contains 18 residues. Germline loops: CDR1 KGHSH, CDR2 LQKENI. The CDR3 coding sequence is TGTGCCAGCTCACCACTCGGGGATGGGGGCTCTGGGGCCAACGTCCTGACTTTC. Protein product: CASSPLGDGGSGANVLTF.

The chain links TRBV12-3 or TRBV12-4 to TRBJ1-1; 7 bases line up with TRBD1. With V trimmed by 5 bases and J by 5 bases, 8 bases remained unmatched. The length of the CDR3 is 14 residues. DNA of the CDR3: TGTGCCAGCAGTCGAGACAGGGTGTTGACTGAAGCTTTCTTT. It encodes CASSRDRVLTEAFF.

The CDR3 is CSVWFGAGYGYTF. CDR3 bases: TGCAGCGTTTGGTTTGGTGCGGGCTATGGCTACACCTTC. The chain recombines TRBV29-1 with TRBJ1-2; D gene ambiguous. CDR3 length: 13 amino acids. From germline, CDR1 is SQVTM and CDR2 ANQGSEA. The germline V and J ends were trimmed by 5 bases and 4 bases, with 14 bases remaining between them.